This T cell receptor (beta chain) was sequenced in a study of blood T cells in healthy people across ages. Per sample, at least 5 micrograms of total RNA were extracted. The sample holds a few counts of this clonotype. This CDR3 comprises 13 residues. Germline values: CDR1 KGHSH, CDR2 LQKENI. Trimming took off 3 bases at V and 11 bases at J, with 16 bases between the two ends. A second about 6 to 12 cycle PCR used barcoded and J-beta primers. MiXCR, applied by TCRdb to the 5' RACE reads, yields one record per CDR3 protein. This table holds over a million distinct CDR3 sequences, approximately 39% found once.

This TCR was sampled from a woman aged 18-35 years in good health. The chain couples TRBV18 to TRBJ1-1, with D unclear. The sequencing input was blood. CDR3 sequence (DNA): TGTGCCAGCTCACCCTTGGACGGAATGGGTGCTTTCTTT. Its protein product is CASSPLDGMGAFF. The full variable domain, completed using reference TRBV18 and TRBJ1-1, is NAGVMQNPRHLVRRRGQEARLRCSPMKGHSHVYWYRQLPEEGLKFMVYLQKENIIDESGMPKERFSAEFPKEGPSILRIQQVVRGDSAAYFCASSPLDGMGAFFGQGTRLTVV.